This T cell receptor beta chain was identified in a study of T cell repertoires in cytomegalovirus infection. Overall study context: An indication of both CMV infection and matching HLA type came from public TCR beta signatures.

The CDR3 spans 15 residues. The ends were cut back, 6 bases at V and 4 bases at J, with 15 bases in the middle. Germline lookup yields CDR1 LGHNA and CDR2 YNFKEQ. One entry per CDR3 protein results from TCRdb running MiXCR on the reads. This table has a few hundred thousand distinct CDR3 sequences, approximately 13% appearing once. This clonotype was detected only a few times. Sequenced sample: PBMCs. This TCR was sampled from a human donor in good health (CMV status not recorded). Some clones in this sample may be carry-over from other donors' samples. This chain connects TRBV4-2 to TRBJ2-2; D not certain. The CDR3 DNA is TGTGCCAGCAGACGGACCCCCACGACCACCGGGGAGCTGTTTTTT. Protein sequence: CASRRTPTTTGELFF.